This entry describes one TCR beta chain. These data are taken from a study of T cells expressing NK-cell markers. As for the study in general: From sorted CD3+CD56+NKG2C+, CD3+CD56+NKG2C- and CD3+CD56-NKG2C+ T cells came the TCR beta repertoires. Most of the eight sequenced donors were classified as HCMV-seropositive, and one was classified as seronegative.

UMIs were included in TCR beta cDNA generated by 5'RACE template switching. One entry per CDR3 protein, without DNA, is what TCRdb gives after re-calling the 5' RACE reads. Its clone listing holds some 390,000 distinct CDR3 sequences. From germline, CDR1 is DFQATT and CDR2 SNEGSKA (reference sequence). The CDR3 covers 15 residues. The V call is TRBV20-1, the J call TRBJ2-5; TCRdb's D gene call, TRBD2, goes unchecked for lack of DNA. Sequenced material: blood T cells: a sorted CD56 or NKG2C T cell subset, CD4+ or CD8+ T cells, or bulk PBMC T cells (not recorded which). The sequence came from a woman between 45 and 60 years old in good health. The CDR3 sequence is CSASSGNTAGETQYF.